This paragraph reports one T cell receptor beta chain. TCRdb's copy holds only in-frame clones and misses some; the assay was immunoSEQ multiplex PCR. The profile shows around 67,000 clones, about 90% of them singletons. This entry belongs to a study of blood T cell repertoires in COVID-19. Trimming left V 2 bases short and J 8 bases short, with 10 bases between. Germline CDR1 SGHRS, CDR2 YFSETQ. The CDR3 runs 12 residues. The V gene is TRBV5-1, the J gene TRBJ1-1; a possible D gene is TRBD1 (6 bases). The TCR comes from a human donor in a cohort sampled during active COVID-19. The sequenced material came from peripheral blood. The CDR3 loop is CASSFDRREAFF. CDR3 DNA sequence: TGCGCCAGCAGCTTCGACAGGAGGGAAGCTTTCTTT.